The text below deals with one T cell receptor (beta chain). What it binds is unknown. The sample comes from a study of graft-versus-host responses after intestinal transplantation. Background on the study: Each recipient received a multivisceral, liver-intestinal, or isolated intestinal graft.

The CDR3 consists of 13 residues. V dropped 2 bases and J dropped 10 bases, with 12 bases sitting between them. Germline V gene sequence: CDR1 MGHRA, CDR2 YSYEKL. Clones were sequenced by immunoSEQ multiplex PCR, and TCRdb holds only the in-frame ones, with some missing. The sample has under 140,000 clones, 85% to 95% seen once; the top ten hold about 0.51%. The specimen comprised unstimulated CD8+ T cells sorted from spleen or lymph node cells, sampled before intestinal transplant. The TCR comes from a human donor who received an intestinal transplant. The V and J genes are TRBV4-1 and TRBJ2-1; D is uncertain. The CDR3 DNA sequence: TGCGCCAGCAGCCAATGGGCAACGGCCGAGCAGTTCTTC. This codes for CASSQWATAEQFF.